This record looks at one T cell receptor (beta chain) sequence and its context. As yet, its antigen is unknown. PCR involved 60 Vbeta and 13 Jbeta primers. The method was immunoSEQ multiplex PCR; TCRdb's version includes in-frame clones alone and lacks a portion of them. The data hold 95,000 to 150,000 clones, with roughly 80% observed a single time. This sample is drawn from a study of cytomegalovirus exposure and HLA in healthy donors. Study-wide findings and caveats: A later analysis found that most CMV-associated TCR beta chains appeared HLA-restricted. Further analysis, carried out later, found HLA-associated TCR beta chains more clonally expanded than equally common other chains. Association with HLA alleles at 0.05 false discovery rate was found for around 15,000 TCR beta sequences in a later analysis. Available immune exposure information was restricted to CMV serostatus only.

Input material: PBMCs. The sequence was obtained from a man younger than 40 in good health and CMV-seronegative.

The CDR3 is CASSDKTGLNTEAFF. CDR3 in DNA: TGTGCCAGCAGCGATAAAACAGGCCTGAACACTGAAGCTTTCTTT. The chain couples TRBV9 to TRBJ1-1; TRBD1 is a possible D gene (5 bases). The CDR3 is 15 amino acids. In germline, CDR1 is SGDLS, CDR2 YYNGEE. Trimming left V 3 bases short and J 0 bases short, with 12 bases between.